The 7 T cell receptor beta chains below all came from one sample that was sequenced in a study of cytomegalovirus exposure and HLA in healthy donors. TCRdb's table, derived via immunoSEQ multiplex PCR, lists solely in-frame clones and lacks some. The sample carries more than 95,000 clones, roughly 95% recorded once. The sequenced material came from PBMCs. The receptors derive from a man younger than 35 in good health and CMV-seronegative.

This chain connects TRBV4-3 to TRBJ1-5, with D perhaps matching TRBD1 (5 bases). The V gene's germline CDR1 is LGHNA and CDR2 YSLEER. Trimming cost V 3 bases and J 4 bases, with 13 bases left between them. The CDR3 loop spans 15 amino acids. CDR3 coding DNA: TGCGCCAGCAGCCAGGGGCCAGACCCTAATCAGCCCCAGCATTTT. Translated, it gives CASSQGPDPNQPQHF.

V gene TRBV19 combines with J gene TRBJ2-7; 7 nucleotides agree with TRBD2. The germline V gene has CDR1 LNHDA and CDR2 SQIVND (reference sequence). This CDR3 region has 15 residues. J gave up 4 bases and V 5 bases, and 11 bases lay outside the gene matches. The CDR3 DNA reads as TGTGCCAGTAGTGGCTCCAGCGGGATTCCGTACGAGCAGTACTTC. Protein sequence: CASSGSSGIPYEQYF.

The rearrangement links TRBV7-2 to TRBJ2-4, with D perhaps TRBD2 (5 bases). This CDR3 region has 14 residues. V lost 1 base and J lost 7, with 11 bases in between. CDR1 is SGHTA and CDR2 is FQGNSA in the germline V gene. CDR3 sequence reads: CASSLGRDGNIQYF. CDR3 in DNA: TGTGCCAGCAGCTTAGGACGGGATGGGAACATTCAGTACTTC.

The chain carries TRBV7-9 and TRBJ2-7, with 7 bases that match TRBD2. CDR3 length equals 14 residues. Per the germline V gene, CDR1 is SEHNR and CDR2 is FQNEAQ (reference sequence). V shed 1 base and J 4 bases; nucleotides not matched to a gene: 4. The CDR3 bases are TGTGCCAGCAGCTTAGTCGGGAGGACTTACGAGCAGTACTTC. Protein product: CASSLVGRTYEQYF. Full variable domain (remainder filled in from reference TRBV7-9 and TRBJ2-7): DTGVSQNPRHKITKRGQNVTFRCDPISEHNRLYWYRQTLGQGPEFLTYFQNEAQLEKSRLLSDRFSAERPKGSFSTLEIQRTEQGDSAMYLCASSLVGRTYEQYFGPGTRLTVT.

This sequence joins TRBV7-9 and TRBJ1-5, with a possible D match to TRBD1 (5 bases). The ends were cut back, 5 bases at V and 7 bases at J, with 9 bases in the middle. This CDR3 contains 12 residues. In germline, CDR1 is SEHNR, CDR2 FQNEAQ (reference sequence). CDR3 loop: CASSAQGQPQHF. The CDR3, as DNA: TGTGCCAGCAGCGCTCAGGGCCAGCCCCAGCATTTT.

The chain uses TRBV7-2 and TRBJ2-5; 7 positions match TRBD2. The V gene end was trimmed by 1 base and the J gene end by 3 bases; junction bases not matched to a gene: 8. This CDR3 has 16 residues. The germline V gene encodes CDR1 SGHTA and CDR2 FQGNSA. CDR3 amino acids: CASSLGAGVGEETQYF. CDR3 DNA: TGTGCCAGCAGCTTAGGGGCGGGAGTGGGCGAAGAGACCCAGTACTTC.

The rearrangement uses TRBV27 and TRBJ2-6, with TRBD1 matching over 10 bases. The junction had 12 bases not matched to a gene; V was cut back by 4 bases and J by 0 bases. The germline gives CDR1 MNHEY, CDR2 SMNVEV (reference sequence). The length of the CDR3 is 20 residues. This CDR3 reads CASSSRDRGLLSSGANVLTF. The CDR3 region has the DNA TGTGCCAGCAGTTCCCGCGACAGGGGGCTTCTATCCTCTGGGGCCAACGTCCTGACTTTC.